The rows below give T cell receptor beta chains drawn from one sample of a study of post-analysis software for immune sequencing data. TCRdb itself ran the PCR reads through MiXCR, one entry per CDR3 protein. The repertoire consists of around 770,000 distinct CDR3 sequences, with 35% to 55% occurring once and the leading ten covering roughly 5%. What was sequenced was blood. The receptors stem from a girl aged 10-17 years with multiple sclerosis. The CDR3 runs from the conserved cysteine through the conserved F or W. Each record gives: V gene, clone size, D gene, J gene, CDR3 DNA, CDR3 protein. A D gene is named only where the DNA matches it firmly. Rows give clone size only sometimes, using once, few, many, or a class for an expanded clone.

v_gene: TRBV18
abundance: -
d_gene: -
j_gene: TRBJ2-7
CDR3nt: TGTGCCAGCTCATTGACAAGTACTTACGAGCAGTACTTC
CDR3aa: CASSLTSTYEQYF

v_gene: TRBV9
abundance: -
d_gene: -
j_gene: TRBJ2-1
CDR3nt: TGTGCCAGCGGACGGACACACTACAATGAGCAGTTCTTC
CDR3aa: CASGRTHYNEQFF

v_gene: TRBV10-3
abundance: -
d_gene: -
j_gene: TRBJ2-5
CDR3nt: TGTGCCATCAGTGTACGGGGGGAGACCCAGTACTTC
CDR3aa: CAISVRGETQYF

v_gene: TRBV30
abundance: once
d_gene: -
j_gene: TRBJ1-2
CDR3nt: TGTGCCTGGAGTCCAGGGGCTAACTATGGCTACACCTTC
CDR3aa: CAWSPGANYGYTF

v_gene: TRBV4-1
abundance: few
d_gene: -
j_gene: TRBJ2-2
CDR3nt: TGCGCCAGCAGCCAAGAGGTGGAGGGGGCCGGGGAGCTGTTTTTT
CDR3aa: CASSQEVEGAGELFF

v_gene: TRBV5-1
abundance: -
d_gene: -
j_gene: TRBJ2-1
CDR3nt: TGCGCCAGCAGCACCGGGACGAACGATGAGCAGTTCTTC
CDR3aa: CASSTGTNDEQFF

v_gene: TRBV5-4
abundance: -
d_gene: -
j_gene: TRBJ2-7
CDR3nt: TGTGCCAGCAGCTTAACCCCAGGATACGAGCAGTACTTC
CDR3aa: CASSLTPGYEQYF

v_gene: TRBV7-7
abundance: -
d_gene: TRBD2
j_gene: TRBJ2-5
CDR3nt: TGTGCTAGCAGTCGTAGGACTAGCGGGTACCAAGAGACCCAGTACTTC
CDR3aa: CASSRRTSGYQETQYF

v_gene: TRBV7-2
abundance: -
d_gene: TRBD2
j_gene: TRBJ2-7
CDR3nt: TGTGCCAGCAGCTTAGCATCTAGCGGGAGGACCCACGAGCAGTACTTC
CDR3aa: CASSLASSGRTHEQYF

v_gene: TRBV29-1
abundance: -
d_gene: -
j_gene: TRBJ2-7
CDR3nt: TGCAGCGTTATAGGGCGAGACTACGAGCAGTACTTC
CDR3aa: CSVIGRDYEQYF

v_gene: TRBV9
abundance: few
d_gene: TRBD1
j_gene: TRBJ2-6
CDR3nt: TGTGCCAGCAGCCATGGGACAGTGATTCCCTCTGGGGCCAACGTCCTGACTTTC
CDR3aa: CASSHGTVIPSGANVLTF

v_gene: TRBV25-1
abundance: few
d_gene: -
j_gene: TRBJ2-5
CDR3nt: TGTGCCAGCAGTGAAACCGGGACTCAAGAGACCCAGTACTTC
CDR3aa: CASSETGTQETQYF

v_gene: TRBV7-2
abundance: -
d_gene: TRBD2
j_gene: TRBJ2-1
CDR3nt: TGTGCCAGCAGCGCAGGGGGACTAGCGGGGTCCTACGAGCAGTTCTTC
CDR3aa: CASSAGGLAGSYEQFF

v_gene: TRBV7-9
abundance: -
d_gene: -
j_gene: TRBJ1-2
CDR3nt: TGTGCCAGCAGCCCAGGGGCGGTCAGCTATGGCTACACCTTC
CDR3aa: CASSPGAVSYGYTF

v_gene: TRBV2
abundance: -
d_gene: -
j_gene: TRBJ2-5
CDR3nt: TGTGCCAGCTTTGACCTACCGGGACCGGAGACCCAGTACTTC
CDR3aa: CASFDLPGPETQYF

v_gene: TRBV6-1
abundance: few
d_gene: -
j_gene: TRBJ2-5
CDR3nt: TGTGCCAGCGGGGGTTGGTCGGGGCAAGAGACCCAGTACTTC
CDR3aa: CASGGWSGQETQYF

v_gene: TRBV20-1
abundance: -
d_gene: -
j_gene: TRBJ2-7
CDR3nt: TGCAGTGCCCGCGGTAGCTCTACCTACAATGAGCAGTACTTC
CDR3aa: CSARGSSTYNEQYF